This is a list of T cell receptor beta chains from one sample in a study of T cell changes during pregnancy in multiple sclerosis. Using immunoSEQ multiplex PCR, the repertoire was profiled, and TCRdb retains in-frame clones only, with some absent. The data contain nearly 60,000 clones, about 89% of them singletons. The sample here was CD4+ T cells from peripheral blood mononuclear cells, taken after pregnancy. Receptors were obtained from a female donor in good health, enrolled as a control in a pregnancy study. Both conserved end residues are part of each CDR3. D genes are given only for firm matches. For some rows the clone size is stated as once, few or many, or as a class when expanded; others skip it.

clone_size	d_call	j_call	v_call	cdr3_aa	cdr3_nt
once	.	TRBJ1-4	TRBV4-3	CASSQEIGAGNEKLFF	TGCGCCAGCAGCCAAGAAATCGGAGCAGGGAATGAAAAACTGTTTTTT
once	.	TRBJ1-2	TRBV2	CASSTANYGYTF	TGTGCCAGCAGTACAGCTAACTATGGCTACACCTTC
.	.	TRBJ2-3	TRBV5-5	CASSYDRAGGTDTQYF	TGTGCCAGCAGCTACGACCGAGCAGGGGGCACAGATACGCAGTATTTT
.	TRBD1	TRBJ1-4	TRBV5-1	CASRTTGRTNEKLFF	TGCGCCAGCAGAACGACAGGGAGGACTAATGAAAAACTGTTTTTT
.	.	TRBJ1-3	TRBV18	CASSPLPGQISGNTIYF	TGTGCCAGCTCACCACTGCCGGGACAAATCTCTGGAAACACCATATATTTT
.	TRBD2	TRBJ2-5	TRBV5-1	CASREGSQETQYF	TGCGCCAGCCGGGAGGGATCACAAGAGACCCAGTACTTC
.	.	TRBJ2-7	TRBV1	CTSSQGGGDEQYF	TGCACCAGCAGCCAAGGAGGGGGGGACGAGCAGTACTTC
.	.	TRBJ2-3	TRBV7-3	CASTTHGGRGQGSMDTQYF	TGTGCCAGCACCACTCACGGGGGTAGGGGGCAAGGCTCAATGGATACGCAGTATTTT
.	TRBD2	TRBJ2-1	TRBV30	CAWSYLAGGYNEQFF	TGTGCCTGGAGTTATCTAGCGGGGGGGTACAATGAGCAGTTCTTC
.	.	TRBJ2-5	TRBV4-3	CASSRGGGEETQYF	TGCGCCAGCAGCCGAGGAGGGGGCGAGGAGACCCAGTACTTC
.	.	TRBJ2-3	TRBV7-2	CASSRDFTDTQYF	TGTGCCAGCAGCCGGGACTTCACAGATACGCAGTATTTT
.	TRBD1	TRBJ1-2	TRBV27	CASSPNRGGMGGYTF	TGTGCCAGCAGTCCGAACAGGGGAGGTATGGGAGGCTACACCTTC
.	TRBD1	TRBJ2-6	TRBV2	CARRGLVGANVLTF	TGTGCCCGCAGGGGGCTAGTGGGGGCCAACGTCCTGACTTTC
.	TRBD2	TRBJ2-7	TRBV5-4	CASSSDSGAAYEQYF	TGTGCCAGCAGCTCCGACAGCGGGGCCGCCTACGAGCAGTACTTC
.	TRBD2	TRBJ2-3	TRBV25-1	CASSALGLDLTDTQYF	TGTGCCAGCAGTGCCCTGGGACTAGATCTCACAGATACGCAGTATTTT